Following are 9 T cell receptor beta chains from one sample sequenced in a study of control samples from healthy donors and cancer patients. This table comes from immunoSEQ multiplex PCR, and its TCRdb copy is limited to in-frame clones, with some not included. In the table there are 350,000 to 450,000 clones, 75% to 95% of which are singletons. The sample was PBMCs. The source is a man aged 40-50 years with head and neck cancer.

There are a few counts of this clone. The V and J genes are TRBV6-6 and TRBJ2-3; D remains ambiguous. Trimming cost V 7 bases and J 2 bases, with 16 bases left between them. Germline V gene lookup returns CDR1 MNHNY and CDR2 SVGAGI (reference sequence). This CDR3 region has 15 residues. The CDR3 sequence: CASNKRSSNTDTQYF. Here the CDR3 DNA reads TGTGCCAGCAACAAAAGGTCATCTAACACAGATACGCAGTATTTT.

This clone is a singleton in its sample. The chain is built from TRBV4-2 and TRBJ2-5; D uncertain. Germline values: CDR1 LGHNA, CDR2 YNFKEQ. This CDR3 is 17 amino acids long. V was pared by 1 base and J by 4 bases, with 19 bases between. The CDR3 protein is CASSQVTHSSWGETQYF. Written as DNA, the CDR3 is TGTGCCAGCAGCCAAGTTACGCACTCTTCATGGGGAGAGACCCAGTACTTC.

The rearrangement links TRBV11-2 to TRBJ2-1; the match to TRBD2 covers 7 bases. Unmatched junction bases numbered 6, after V lost 5 bases and J lost 14 bases. The CDR3 length is 11 residues. The V gene's germline CDR1 is SGHAT and CDR2 FQNNGV. The CDR3 spells CASSPGGPEFF. The CDR3 DNA reads as TGTGCCAGCAGCCCGGGAGGCCCGGAGTTCTTC.

The V and J genes are TRBV5-5 and TRBJ2-1, with TRBD1 matching over 8 bases. Trimming at V came to 4 bases and at J to 6 bases, leaving 3 bases not matched to a gene. The CDR3 has 13 amino acids. Germline V lookup: CDR1 SGHKS, CDR2 YYEKEE (reference sequence). This CDR3 reads CASSPTGGNEQFF. CDR3 bases: TGTGCCAGCAGCCCAACAGGGGGCAATGAGCAGTTCTTC.

There are a few counts of this clone. V and J are TRBV7-2 and TRBJ1-1; TRBD1 is a possible D gene (6 bases). Germline values: CDR1 SGHTA, CDR2 FQGNSA. The V gene lost 5 bases and the J gene lost 5 bases, with 24 bases spanning the gap. The CDR3 is 17 residues long. CDR3 sequence: CASSPGVVRQGSTEAFF. For the CDR3, the DNA is TGTGCCAGCAGCCCAGGGGTTGTTAGGCAGGGAAGTACTGAAGCTTTCTTT.

There are a few counts of this clone. This chain links TRBV19 with TRBJ1-5, with 7 bases matching TRBD1. The CDR3 loop spans 14 amino acids. The V gene's germline CDR1 is LNHDA and CDR2 SQIVND (reference sequence). Trimming removed 3 bases from V and 7 bases from J; junction bases left unmatched: 6. The CDR3 sequence: CASSITQGNQPQHF. The CDR3 nucleotides are TGTGCCAGTAGTATCACACAGGGGAACCAGCCCCAGCATTTT.

This sequence joins TRBV30 and TRBJ1-1; D is undetermined. Germline V lookup: CDR1 GTSNPN, CDR2 SVGIG (reference sequence). This CDR3 is built from 17 residues. Between the trimmed V and J ends, which lost 4 bases and 3 bases, there was a span of 24 bases. The CDR3 spells CAWKPYPGGGPDTEAFF. DNA of the CDR3: TGTGCCTGGAAACCCTACCCGGGCGGAGGTCCGGACACTGAAGCTTTCTTT.

This sequence joins TRBV9 and TRBJ1-1; TRBD1 is a possible D gene (6 bases). Trimming pared 2 bases from V and 2 bases from J, leaving 19 bases between. This CDR3 spans 17 amino acids. CDR1 SGDLS and CDR2 YYNGEE come from the germline V gene. CDR3 region: CASSVSGGVYHNTEAFF. The CDR3 nucleotides are TGTGCCAGCAGCGTCTCCGGGGGCGTCTACCACAACACTGAAGCTTTCTTT.

V and J are TRBV9 and TRBJ1-1; D is unclear. V was clipped by 0 bases and J by 0 bases, with 6 bases between them. The germline V gene encodes CDR1 SGDLS and CDR2 YYNGEE. This CDR3 contains 14 residues. The CDR3 spells CASSVDALNTEAFF. In DNA form, the CDR3 reads TGTGCCAGCAGCGTAGACGCGCTGAACACTGAAGCTTTCTTT.